This TCR beta chain stems from a study of blood T cell repertoires in COVID-19. At least ten counts were recorded for this clone. Original methodology: Amplification of reference gene primers was used by the study to estimate nucleated cell counts. Clones were sequenced by immunoSEQ multiplex PCR, and TCRdb holds only the in-frame ones, with some missing. The DNA was the basis for D and trimming; V, J and clone size are from that table. The data hold some 450,000 clones, with 70% to 90% observed a single time. Germline CDR1 SEHNR, CDR2 FQNEAQ (reference sequence). There are 15 residues in the CDR3. V was clipped by 5 bases and J by 6 bases; unmatched bases: 8.

Sequencing was done on a sample of peripheral blood. This receptor was taken from a man younger than 35 with COVID-19, enrolled during active disease. The rearrangement uses TRBV7-9 and TRBJ2-1; TRBD1 matches 9 bases. CDR3 amino acids: CASSHSGTGSNEQFF. The CDR3 DNA reads TGTGCCAGCAGCCATTCCGGGACAGGGTCCAATGAGCAGTTCTTC. The full variable domain, its missing parts supplied by reference TRBV7-9 and TRBJ2-1, is DTGVSQNPRHKITKRGQNVTFRCDPISEHNRLYWYRQTLGQGPEFLTYFQNEAQLEKSRLLSDRFSAERPKGSFSTLEIQRTEQGDSAMYLCASSHSGTGSNEQFFGPGTRLTVL.